This T cell receptor beta chain originates from a study of cytomegalovirus exposure and HLA in healthy donors. Study-wide points: In vitro work confirmed that a few CMV-associated chains recognize CMV antigens. Using a false discovery rate of 0.05, a later analysis showed that 16,000 or so TCR beta sequences were associated with HLA alleles. Rarity marked most TCR sequences, yet some public TCRs occurred in many donors.

Of note for this clone: The antigen is undetermined.

Use of 60 Vbeta and 13 Jbeta primers characterized the PCR. Sequencing used immunoSEQ multiplex PCR; TCRdb keeps in-frame clones, though not all of them. The data contain around 140,000 clones, just under 85% of them singletons. The donors comprised healthy bone marrow donors. Sequenced material: PBMCs. This clonotype was sampled from a woman in her sixties or seventies in good health and CMV-seropositive.

The CDR3 here is CASSPKRESTDTQYF. The CDR3 nucleotides read TGTGCCAGCTCACCCAAGCGGGAGAGCACAGATACGCAGTATTTT. The chain is built from TRBV18 and TRBJ2-3, with TRBD2 identical over 8 bases. The germline CDR1 and CDR2 sequences are KGHSH and LQKENI. The CDR3 totals 15 residues. The J segment lost 0 bases and the V segment lost 3 bases, leaving 2 bases of the junction unmatched.